What follows are 10 T cell receptor beta chains derived from one specimen sequenced in a study of tissue T cells after allogeneic stem cell transplantation. The method was immunoSEQ multiplex PCR; TCRdb's version includes in-frame clones alone and lacks a portion of them. The sample lists some 7,000 clones, 48% occurring once. Time point meaning: mouse harvest day 7 after allogeneic transplant. The graft held 10^6 splenic CD5+ T cells and 10^7 T-cell-depleted bone marrow cells. Sequencing was carried out using lymph node tissue. Source of these receptors: a female BALB/c mouse given C57BL/6 T cells with graft-versus-host disease after an allogeneic hematopoietic cell transplant.

As concerns this clone: Here the gene names and germline are mouse. Read sequence stops 1 residue before the CDR3 end, and the germline J gene provides the missing end. This chain joins TRBV16 and TRBJ2-3; D is perhaps TRBD2 (7 bases). V lost 3 bases to trimming and J lost 4 bases, with 11 bases between them. This CDR3 comprises 14 residues. Germline V CDR1 and CDR2: SGHSA, FRNQAP. The CDR3 here is CASSFAGGPETLYF. Partial CDR3 DNA: TGTGCAAGCAGCTTCGCTGGGGGCCCAGAAACGCTGTAT.

About this clone itself: The genes and germline here are from mouse. The CDR3 is cut off 1 residue early in the read; its end comes from the germline J gene. This chain links TRBV3 with TRBJ2-3; TRBD2 matches 12 bases. The V gene end was trimmed by 4 bases and the J gene end by 9 bases; junction bases not matched to a gene: 5. The CDR3 has 14 amino acids. Germline V gene data show CDR1 as SNHLY and CDR2 as FYNGKV (reference sequence). This CDR3 reads CASSSDWGGGTLYF. The sequenced part of the CDR3 DNA is TGTGCCAGCAGCTCAGACTGGGGGGGCGGGACGCTGTAT.

Worth noting for this clone: Germline and genes: mouse. The read terminates 1 residue ahead of where the CDR3 ends, so the germline J gene completes it. This chain links TRBV13-1 with TRBJ2-7; D is undetermined. Germline CDR1 is NSHNY and CDR2 is SYGAGN. Deletions cut 0 bases from V and 0 bases from J, with 7 bases between. The CDR3 runs 14 residues. The sequenced part of the CDR3 DNA is TGTGCCAGCAGTGATGGGGTCTTCTCCTATGAACAGTAC. Residues: CASSDGVFSYEQY. The full CDR3 protein is CASSDGVFSYEQYF.

In this sample, this clone turned up a few times. Here the gene names and germline are mouse. The read halts 1 residue ahead of the CDR3 end, with the missing end drawn from the germline J gene. Different DNA sequences within this sample yield the same CDR3. The rearrangement uses TRBV26 and TRBJ1-3, with 7 positions matching TRBD1. With 4 bases clipped from V and 3 bases from J, the junction kept 3 bases outside the gene matches. The CDR3 extends over 14 amino acids. Germline CDR1 reads KGHPV; CDR2 reads FQNQEV (reference sequence). The CDR3 protein is CASSPDRVGNTLYF. The covered CDR3 bases are TGTGCCAGCAGTCCCGACAGGGTTGGAAATACGCTCTAT.

As regards this clone: The gene names given are mouse names. Read sequence stops 1 residue before the CDR3 end, and the germline J gene provides the missing end. The chain uses TRBV16 and TRBJ2-5, with 8 bases identical to TRBD2. Germline CDR1 is SGHSA and CDR2 is FRNQAP. This CDR3 has 14 amino acids. V was pared by 3 bases and J by 2 bases, with 1 base of the junction left unmatched. Incomplete CDR3 DNA: TGTGCAAGCAGCTTCGGGGGGGCCCAAGACACCCAGTAC. It encodes CASSFGGAQDTQY. The full CDR3 reads CASSFGGAQDTQYF. Filled out from reference TRBV16 and TRBJ2-5, the complete variable domain reads NAGVIQTPRHKVTGKGQEATLWCEPISGHSAVFWYRQTIVQGLEFLTYFRNQAPIDDSGMPKERFSAQMPNQSHSTLKIQSTQPQDSAVYLCASSFGGAQDTQYFGPGTRLLVL.

Of note for this clone: Gene names are the mouse ones. The read ends 1 residue early relative to the CDR3; the germline J gene fills the gap. The J gene is TRBJ1-1, the V gene TRBV23; TRBD1 is taken as the D call from the table, unchecked against the DNA. This CDR3 has 11 amino acids. Germline V gene lookup returns CDR1 KGHTA and CDR2 FQNQQP. The CDR3: CSSSQDIEVFF. Incomplete CDR3 DNA: TGCTCCAGCAGTCAAGACATAGAAGTCTTC.

This clone was counted a few times. Gene names refer to mouse genes. The observed sequence ends 1 residue before the CDR3 terminus, with the missing tail filled in from the germline J gene. The chain combines TRBV2 with TRBJ1-6, with D tentatively TRBD1 (6 bases). TRBJ1-6 is an ORF for which the function is uncertain. V was pared by 0 bases and J by 7 bases, with 7 bases between. The CDR3 runs to 14 residues. Looked up from germline, CDR1 is LGHNA and CDR2 is YSYQKL. The CDR3 is CASSQEDRNSPLYF. The DNA read from the CDR3 is TGTGCCAGCAGCCAAGAGGACAGAAATTCGCCCCTCTAC.

This clone ranks as medium-sized. Each gene name is a mouse one. The CDR3 loop reads CASSGLGGDTGQLYF. The CDR3 bases that were read are TGTGCAAGCAGCGGACTGGGGGGAGACACCGGGCAGCTCTAC. The chain has TRBV16 and TRBJ2-2, with 11 bases aligning to TRBD2. Sequencing ends 1 residue short of the CDR3 end; the germline J gene provides the rest. CDR3 size: 15 residues. Per the germline V gene, CDR1 is SGHSA and CDR2 is FRNQAP. V trimming: 5 bases; J trimming: 3 bases; junction bases outside the gene matches: 2.

Only a few counts were recorded for this clone. Gene names follow the mouse nomenclature. The CDR3 extends 1 residue past the end of the read, so its final part is completed from the germline J gene. The J gene is TRBJ1-4, the V gene TRBV26; D is uncertain. The V and J ends lost 0 bases and 5 bases respectively, with 4 bases between them. Germline V CDR1 and CDR2: KGHPV, FQNQEV (reference sequence). The CDR3 extends over 13 amino acids. The CDR3 spells CASSLSQNERLFF. CDR3 bases read: TGTGCCAGCAGTCTGTCTCAAAACGAAAGATTATTT.

In regard to this clone: Gene labels here are mouse ones. The read finishes 1 residue shy of the CDR3 end, and the germline J gene is used to complete it. The gene calls are TRBV26 and TRBJ1-1, with D possibly matching TRBD1 (6 bases). V lost 4 bases, J lost 4 bases, and 7 bases lay in between. Germline V gene lookup returns CDR1 KGHPV and CDR2 FQNQEV (reference sequence). The CDR3 has 12 amino acids. CDR3 region: CASSRDTTEVFF. The part of the CDR3 DNA that was read is TGTGCCAGCAGTCGGGACACCACAGAAGTCTTC.